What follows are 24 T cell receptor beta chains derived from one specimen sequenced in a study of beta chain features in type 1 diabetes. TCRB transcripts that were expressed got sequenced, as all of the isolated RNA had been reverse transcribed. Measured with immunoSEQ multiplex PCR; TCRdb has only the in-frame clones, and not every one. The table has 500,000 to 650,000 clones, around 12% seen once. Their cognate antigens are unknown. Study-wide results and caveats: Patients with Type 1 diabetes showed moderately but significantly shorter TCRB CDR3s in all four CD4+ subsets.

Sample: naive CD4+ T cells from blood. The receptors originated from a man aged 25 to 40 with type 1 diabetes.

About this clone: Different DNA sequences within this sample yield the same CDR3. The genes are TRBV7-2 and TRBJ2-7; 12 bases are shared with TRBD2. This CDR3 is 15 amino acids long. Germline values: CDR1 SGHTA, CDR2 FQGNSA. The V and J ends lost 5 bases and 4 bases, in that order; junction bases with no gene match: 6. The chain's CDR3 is CASSLGLAGSYEQYF. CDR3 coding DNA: TGTGCCAGCAGCCTAGGACTAGCGGGGAGTTACGAGCAGTACTTC.

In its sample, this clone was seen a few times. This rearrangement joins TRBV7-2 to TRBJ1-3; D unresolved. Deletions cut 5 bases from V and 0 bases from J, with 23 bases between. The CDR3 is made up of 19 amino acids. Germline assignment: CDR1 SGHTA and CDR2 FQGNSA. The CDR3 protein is CASSPRAVSSLISGNTIYF. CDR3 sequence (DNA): TGTGCCAGCAGCCCTAGGGCGGTATCCAGCCTAATCTCTGGAAACACCATATATTTT.

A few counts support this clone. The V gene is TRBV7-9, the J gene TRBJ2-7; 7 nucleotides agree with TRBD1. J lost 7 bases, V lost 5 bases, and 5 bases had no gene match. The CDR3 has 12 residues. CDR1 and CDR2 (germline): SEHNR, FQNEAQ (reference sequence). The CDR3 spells CASSPSDREQYF. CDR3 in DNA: TGTGCCAGCAGCCCCTCGGACAGGGAGCAGTACTTC.

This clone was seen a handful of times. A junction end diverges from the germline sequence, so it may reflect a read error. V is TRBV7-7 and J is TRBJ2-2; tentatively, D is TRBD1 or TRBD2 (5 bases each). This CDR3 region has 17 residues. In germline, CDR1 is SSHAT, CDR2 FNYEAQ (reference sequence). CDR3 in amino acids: CASSLEAGAGATGELFF. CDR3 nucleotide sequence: TGTGCTAGCAGCTTAGAGGCCGGGGCAGGCGCCACCGGGGAGCTGTTTTTT.

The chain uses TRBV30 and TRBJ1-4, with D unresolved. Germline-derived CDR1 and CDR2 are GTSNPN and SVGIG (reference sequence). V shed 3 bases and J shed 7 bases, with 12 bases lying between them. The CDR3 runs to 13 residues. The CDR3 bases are TGTGCCTGGAGCACGGGCGGGAGTGAAAAACTGTTTTTT. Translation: CAWSTGGSEKLFF.

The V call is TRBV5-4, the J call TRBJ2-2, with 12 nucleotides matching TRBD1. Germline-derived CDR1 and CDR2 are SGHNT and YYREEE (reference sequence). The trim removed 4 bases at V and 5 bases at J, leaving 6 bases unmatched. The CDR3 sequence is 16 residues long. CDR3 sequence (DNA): TGTGCCAGCAGCAAGCCGGGACAGGGGGCTACCGGGGAGCTGTTTTTT. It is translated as CASSKPGQGATGELFF.

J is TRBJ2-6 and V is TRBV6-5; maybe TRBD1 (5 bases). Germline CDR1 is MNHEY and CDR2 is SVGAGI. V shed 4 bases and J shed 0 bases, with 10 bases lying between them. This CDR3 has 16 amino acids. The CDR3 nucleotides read TGTGCCAGCAGTTCAGGGTGGACCTCTGGGGCCAACGTCCTGACTTTC. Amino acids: CASSSGWTSGANVLTF.

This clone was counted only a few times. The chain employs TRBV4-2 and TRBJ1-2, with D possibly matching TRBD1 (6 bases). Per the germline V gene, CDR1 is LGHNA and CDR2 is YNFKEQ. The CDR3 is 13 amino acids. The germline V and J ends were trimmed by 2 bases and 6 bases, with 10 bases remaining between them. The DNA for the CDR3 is TGTGCCAGCAGCCAAACCGGGGGCAATGGCTACACCTTC. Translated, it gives CASSQTGGNGYTF.

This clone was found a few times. The CDR3 is CASSLMSASSYEQYF. CDR3 DNA: TGTGCCAGCAGCTTAATGTCGGCGAGCTCCTACGAGCAGTACTTC. The chain uses TRBV7-9 and TRBJ2-7; D remains ambiguous. The ends were cut back, 2 bases at V and 0 bases at J, with 11 bases in the middle. The CDR3 is made up of 15 amino acids. CDR1 SEHNR and CDR2 FQNEAQ come from the germline V gene (reference sequence).

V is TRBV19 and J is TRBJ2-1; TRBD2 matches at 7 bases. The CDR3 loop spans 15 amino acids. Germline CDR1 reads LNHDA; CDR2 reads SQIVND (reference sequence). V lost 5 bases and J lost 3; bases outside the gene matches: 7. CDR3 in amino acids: CASSPWLADYNEQFF. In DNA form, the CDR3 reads TGTGCCAGTAGTCCGTGGCTAGCGGACTACAATGAGCAGTTCTTC.

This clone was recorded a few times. The CDR3 DNA follows: TGTGCCAGCACCATCGGAGATAACTATGGCTACACCTTC. Amino acids: CASTIGDNYGYTF. The chain employs TRBV7-2 and TRBJ1-2; D ambiguous. The germline V gene has CDR1 SGHTA and CDR2 FQGNSA. V was shortened by 7 bases and J by 1 base, with 10 bases between the two germline ends. CDR3 size: 13 residues.

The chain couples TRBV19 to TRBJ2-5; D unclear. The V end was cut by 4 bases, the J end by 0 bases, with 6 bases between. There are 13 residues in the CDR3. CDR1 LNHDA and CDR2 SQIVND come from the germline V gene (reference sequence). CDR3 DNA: TGTGCCAGTAGTAGAGCGTACCAAGAGACCCAGTACTTC. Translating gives CASSRAYQETQYF.

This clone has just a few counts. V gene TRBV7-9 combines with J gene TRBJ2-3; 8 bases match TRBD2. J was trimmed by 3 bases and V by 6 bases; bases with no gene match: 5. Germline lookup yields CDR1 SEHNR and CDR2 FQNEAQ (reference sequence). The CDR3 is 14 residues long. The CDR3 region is CASRRASGTDTQYF. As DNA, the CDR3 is TGTGCCAGCAGGCGGGCTAGCGGGACAGATACGCAGTATTTT. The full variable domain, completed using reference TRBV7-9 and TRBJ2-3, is DTGVSQNPRHKITKRGQNVTFRCDPISEHNRLYWYRQTLGQGPEFLTYFQNEAQLEKSRLLSDRFSAERPKGSFSTLEIQRTEQGDSAMYLCASRRASGTDTQYFGPGTRLTVL.

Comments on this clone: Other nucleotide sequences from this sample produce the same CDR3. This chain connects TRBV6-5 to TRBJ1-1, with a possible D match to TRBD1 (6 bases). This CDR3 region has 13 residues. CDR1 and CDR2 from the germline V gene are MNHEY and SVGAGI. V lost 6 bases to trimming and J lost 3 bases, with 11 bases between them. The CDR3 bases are TGTGCCAGCAGACGGACAGTCGACACTGAAGCTTTCTTT. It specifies CASRRTVDTEAFF.

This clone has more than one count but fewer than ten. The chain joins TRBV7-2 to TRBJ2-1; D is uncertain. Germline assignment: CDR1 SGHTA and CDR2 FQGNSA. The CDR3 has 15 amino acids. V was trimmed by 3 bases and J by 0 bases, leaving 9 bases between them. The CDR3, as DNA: TGTGCCAGCAGCTTGACTCCCAGCTCCTACAATGAGCAGTTCTTC. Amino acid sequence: CASSLTPSSYNEQFF.

The CDR3 DNA follows: TGTGCCAGCAGCCCCTTTGCGAGGGGTGAGACCCAGTACTTC. This translates into CASSPFARGETQYF. The rearrangement joins TRBV7-9 to TRBJ2-5; either TRBD1 or TRBD2 may supply D (5 bases each). The V gene's germline CDR1 is SEHNR and CDR2 FQNEAQ (reference sequence). V was pared by 5 bases and J by 5 bases, with 15 bases between. The CDR3 has 14 residues.

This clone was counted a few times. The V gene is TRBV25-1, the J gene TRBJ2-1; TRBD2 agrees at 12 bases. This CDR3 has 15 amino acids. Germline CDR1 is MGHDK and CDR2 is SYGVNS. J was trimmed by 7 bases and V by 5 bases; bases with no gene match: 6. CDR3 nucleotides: TGTGCCAGCAGTTCTAGCGGGGGGGTTATGAATGAGCAGTTCTTC. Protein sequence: CASSSSGGVMNEQFF.

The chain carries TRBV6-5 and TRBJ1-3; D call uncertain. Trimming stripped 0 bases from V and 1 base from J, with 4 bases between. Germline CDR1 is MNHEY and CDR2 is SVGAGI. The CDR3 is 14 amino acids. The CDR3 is CASSYSTSGNTIYF. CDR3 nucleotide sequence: TGTGCCAGCAGTTACTCGACATCTGGAAACACCATATATTTT.

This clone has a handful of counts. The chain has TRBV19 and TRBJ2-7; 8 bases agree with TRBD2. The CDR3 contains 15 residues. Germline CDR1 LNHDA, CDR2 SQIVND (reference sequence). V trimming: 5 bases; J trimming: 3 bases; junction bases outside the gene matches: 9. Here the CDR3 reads CASSQPGLDLYEQYF. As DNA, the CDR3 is TGTGCCAGTAGTCAACCGGGACTAGACCTCTACGAGCAGTACTTC.

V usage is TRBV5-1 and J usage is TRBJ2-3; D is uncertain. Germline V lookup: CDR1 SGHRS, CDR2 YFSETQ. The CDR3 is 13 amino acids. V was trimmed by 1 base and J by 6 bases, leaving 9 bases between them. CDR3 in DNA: TGCGCCAGCAGCTTGTGGCGTACCGATACGCAGTATTTT. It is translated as CASSLWRTDTQYF.

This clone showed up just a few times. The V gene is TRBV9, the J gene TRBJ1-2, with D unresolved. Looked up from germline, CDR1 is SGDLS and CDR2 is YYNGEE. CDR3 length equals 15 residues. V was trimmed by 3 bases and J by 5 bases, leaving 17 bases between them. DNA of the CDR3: TGTGCCAGCAGCGGCCTCGATTGGGCTGGGTATGGCTACACCTTC. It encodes CASSGLDWAGYGYTF.

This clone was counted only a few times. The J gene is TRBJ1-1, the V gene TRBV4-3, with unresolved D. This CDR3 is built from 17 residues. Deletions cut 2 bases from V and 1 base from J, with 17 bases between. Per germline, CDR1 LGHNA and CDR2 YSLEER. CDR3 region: CASSQSDIPGRNTEAFF. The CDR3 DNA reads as TGCGCCAGCAGCCAATCTGACATTCCCGGCCGGAACACTGAAGCTTTCTTT.

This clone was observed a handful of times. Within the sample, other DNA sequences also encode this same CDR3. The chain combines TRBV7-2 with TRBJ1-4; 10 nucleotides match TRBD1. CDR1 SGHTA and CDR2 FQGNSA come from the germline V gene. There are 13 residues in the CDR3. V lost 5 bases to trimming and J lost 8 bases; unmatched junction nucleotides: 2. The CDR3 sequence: CASSPGQGEKLFF. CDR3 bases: TGTGCCAGCAGCCCGGGACAGGGGGAAAAACTGTTTTTT.

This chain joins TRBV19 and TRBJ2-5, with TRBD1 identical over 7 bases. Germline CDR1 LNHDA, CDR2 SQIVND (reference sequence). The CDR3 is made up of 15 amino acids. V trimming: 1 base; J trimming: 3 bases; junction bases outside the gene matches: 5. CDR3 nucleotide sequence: TGTGCCAGTAGTATAGGGCGACAGGGTAAAGAGACCCAGTACTTC. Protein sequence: CASSIGRQGKETQYF.